A single sample gave rise to the 5 T cell receptor beta chains below, sequenced in a study of OX40 agonist ivuxolimab in advanced cancers. Libraries were prepared by immunoSEQ multiplex PCR; TCRdb keeps only in-frame clonotypes and omits some of them. The data hold about 27,000 clones, with approximately 78% observed a single time. Sequencing used CD4+ or CD8+ T cells sorted from blood, obtained in a trial of the OX40 agonist ivuxolimab. These receptors were taken from an adult with an advanced solid tumor such as melanoma, head and neck, liver or kidney cancer.

This clone was picked up a small number of times. The chain links TRBV29-1 to TRBJ1-2; D might be TRBD1 (5 bases). Trimming removed 7 bases at V and 2 bases at J, with 8 bases between. The CDR3 covers 11 residues. In germline, CDR1 is SQVTM, CDR2 ANQGSEA. CDR3 protein: CSARGNYGYTF. The CDR3, as DNA: TGCAGCGCTAGGGGAAACTATGGCTACACCTTC.

V is TRBV27 and J is TRBJ2-5; no definite D call. V was pared by 2 bases and J by 7 bases, with 17 bases between. Germline CDR1 and CDR2: MNHEY and SMNVEV (reference sequence). The CDR3 is made up of 15 amino acids. Here the CDR3 DNA reads TGTGCCAGCAGTTTAATCCAGGAAAAGCATGTGACCCAGTACTTC. It encodes CASSLIQEKHVTQYF.

The V call is TRBV5-1, the J call TRBJ1-2; a possible D gene is TRBD1 (5 bases). V lost 6 bases, J lost 3 bases, and 15 bases lay in between. Per the germline V gene, CDR1 is SGHRS and CDR2 is YFSETQ. The CDR3 consists of 14 residues. CDR3 nucleotide sequence: TGCGCCAGCACCCATGGGGCGGGACACTATGGCTACACCTTC. This gives the protein CASTHGAGHYGYTF. Looking up the rest from reference TRBV5-1 and TRBJ1-2 gives the full variable domain: KAGVTQTPRYLIKTRGQQVTLSCSPISGHRSVSWYQQTPGQGLQFLFEYFSETQRNKGNFPGRFSGRQFSNSRSEMNVSTLELGDSALYLCASTHGAGHYGYTFGSGTRLTVV.

CDR3 protein: CASSFGQETVETQYF. CDR3 sequence (DNA): TGTGCCAGCAGCTTTGGGCAAGAGACAGTTGAGACCCAGTACTTC. The chain employs TRBV7-6 and TRBJ2-5; the D gene is possibly TRBD1 (5 bases). Germline V gives CDR1 SGHVS, CDR2 FNYEAQ. Trimming stripped 3 bases from V and 5 bases from J, with 16 bases between. The CDR3 has 15 residues.

A few counts support this clone. The V gene is TRBV30, the J gene TRBJ1-1; D is unclear. CDR1 GTSNPN and CDR2 SVGIG come from the germline V gene (reference sequence). This CDR3 has 13 residues. The ends were cut back, 4 bases at V and 5 bases at J, with 14 bases in the middle. The CDR3 sequence is CAWTFGSGTEAFF. CDR3 DNA: TGTGCCTGGACTTTCGGGTCGGGGACTGAAGCTTTCTTT.